This T cell receptor beta chain was recorded in a study of T cells in Graves' hyperthyroidism and ophthalmopathy (dated by TCRdb to between 2017 and 2020). Some background on the complete study: To identify TCR V-J signatures that set the groups apart, the researchers used a discovery cohort of 100 patients, made up of 40 to 45 with Graves' ophthalmopathy and 57 with stable Graves' hyperthyroidism. Prospective prediction of ophthalmopathy was tested in an independent validation cohort of some 19 hyperthyroidism patients and some 17 patients who later progressed to ophthalmopathy. The 100 or so discovery patients were divided at random into training and test sets in a 7:3 ratio. Thyroid tissue and blood T-cell repertoires from six or seven Graves' hyperthyroidism patients were also compared in the study. Once sampling was done, hyperthyroidism patients were given methimazole at a starting dose of 30 mg daily, whereas ophthalmopathy patients were given high-dose intravenous methylprednisolone. According to the paper, TCR Vbeta CDR3 sequencing was carried out on 135 peripheral blood samples, which came from more than 40 ophthalmopathy, roughly 75 hyperthyroidism and 17 progressor patients. Broader findings and caveats from the paper: No statistical method was used to set the sample size in advance, and investigators knew the group allocation. During validation, the model predicted progression to ophthalmopathy a median of around 7 months ahead of onset, with almost 71% sensitivity and around 73% specificity. Blood samples also contained most of the expanded thyroid clonotypes (frequency above 0.001), which suggests that blood repertoires may reflect thyroid immune responses. Ophthalmopathy was separated from stable hyperthyroidism by a 13 V-J signature model, with about 86% sensitivity and about 81% specificity obtained in cross-validation and 80%/75% obtained in testing.

This clonotype was seen at least ten times. Its specific antigen is unknown. No qualities accompany the bases; no much larger clone lies one base away. Graves' hyperthyroidism was defined as stable when no progression to ophthalmopathy occurred over 18 months of follow-up. Hyperthyroidism patients were newly diagnosed, with disease duration under 2 months, and aged 18 to 65 years. Any patient with an uncontrolled infection, another autoimmune disease, pregnancy or lactation was excluded. Diagnoses relied on clinical symptoms, serum thyroxine and TRAb, thyroid ultrasound and orbital computed tomography. Trizol reagent was used to extract total RNA, and RNA quality was then checked on an Agilent 2100 Bioanalyzer. The TCR beta CDR3 regions were amplified from the RNA transcripts. For the first round of RT-PCR on the TCR CDR3, the HTBI primer set was used together with the Qiagen OneStep RT-PCR kit. Libraries were constructed in a second round of multiplex PCR, after which size selection and purification were carried out. Libraries were sequenced paired-end with 100 bp reads on an Illumina HiSeq2000. Turning to the authors' computational methods: SOAPnuke was used to process the raw data, with reads discarded if the reads contained adapters or uncalled bases, had a mean Phred below 15, or lacked an exact constant-primer or identifier match. High-quality paired reads were merged with COPE v1.2.5, and unique nucleotide sequences were defined as clonotypes. Clonotypes were aligned to IMGT TRBV, TRBD and TRBJ reference segments using MiTCR v1.1. Analysis was restricted to V-J combinations with a frequency above 0.0001, which covered just over 98% of repertoires. The TCS score was defined as the ratio of F50 (clonal expansion) to E x V (chaos), calculated using BLOSUM62-based TCRdist between CDR3 peptides within each V-J. Welch's t-statistics and random forest reduced just over 500 V-J features to roughly 13, which were used in a naive Bayes classifier (R e1071). The Morisita-Horn index was used to measure how similar the thyroid and blood repertoires were. TCRdb reanalyzed the raw reads on its own, using fastp at Q25 for trimming and MiXCR for clone calling, and kept in-frame beta chains. Entries that share a CDR3 protein sequence are merged under the most common genes and DNA. The V and J calls and clone size are TCRdb's, not the authors'. The sample table contains around 580,000 distinct CDR3 sequences; only one count was recorded for 40% to 55% of them. Jointly, the top ten make up about 7.8% of the sample.

The germline V gene supplies CDR1 SGHRS and CDR2 YFSETQ. From the cysteine up to the phenylalanine, the CDR3 has a length of 13 residues. The kept DNA is CDR3 alone, 39 bases in frame from the first base. Deletion took 6 bases off V and 1 base off J, with a span of 11 bases between the germline ends. The source of this sequence is a woman under 30 with Graves' hyperthyroidism. Recombination linked TRBV5-1 to TRBJ2-7, with the D call perhaps TRBD1 or TRBD2, each one matching 5 bases. The specimen sequenced was peripheral blood or thyroid tissue (not recorded which). The CDR3 region reads CASNRDGSYEQYF. The DNA reads TGCGCCAGCAACCGGGACGGATCCTACGAGCAGTACTTC.